This TCR beta chain came from a study of control samples from healthy donors and cancer patients. TCRdb keeps only in-frame clones here, not all; method: immunoSEQ multiplex PCR. Of roughly 98,000 clones listed, 93% are singletons. The junction had 6 bases not matched to a gene; V was cut back by 4 bases and J by 4 bases. The CDR3 sequence is 15 residues long. The germline CDR1 and CDR2 sequences are ENHRY and SYGVKD. The rearrangement links TRBV10-3 to TRBJ2-5; 10 bases map to TRBD1. This receptor was obtained from a man between 18 and 35 years old in good health. Sequencing was performed on blood. CDR3 region: CAISAGTGDSETQYF. CDR3 nucleotide sequence: TGTGCCATCAGTGCGGGGACAGGGGATTCAGAGACCCAGTACTTC.